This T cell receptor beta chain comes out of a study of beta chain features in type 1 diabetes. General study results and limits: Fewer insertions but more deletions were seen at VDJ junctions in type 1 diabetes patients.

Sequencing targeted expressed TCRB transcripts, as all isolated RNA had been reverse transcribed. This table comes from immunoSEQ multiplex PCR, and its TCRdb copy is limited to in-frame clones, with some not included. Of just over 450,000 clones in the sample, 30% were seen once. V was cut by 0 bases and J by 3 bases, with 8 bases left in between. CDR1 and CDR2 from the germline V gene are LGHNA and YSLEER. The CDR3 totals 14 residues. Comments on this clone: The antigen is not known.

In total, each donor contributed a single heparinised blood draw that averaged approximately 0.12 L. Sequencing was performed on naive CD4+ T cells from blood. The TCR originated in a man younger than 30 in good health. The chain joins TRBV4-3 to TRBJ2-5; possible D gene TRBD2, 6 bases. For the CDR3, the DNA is TGCGCCAGCAGCCAAGAGATAGCGGAAGAGACCCAGTACTTC. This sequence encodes CASSQEIAEETQYF.